The 10 T cell receptor beta chains below were found in one sample sequenced in a study of T cell changes during pregnancy in multiple sclerosis. Using immunoSEQ multiplex PCR, the repertoire was profiled, and TCRdb retains in-frame clones only, with some absent. The top ten hold 2.5% of the sample, which has about 80,000 clones, 94% seen once. The material sequenced was peripheral blood, taken in the third trimester of pregnancy. The receptors come from a female donor with multiple sclerosis, enrolled in a pregnancy study.

The rearrangement uses TRBV4-2 and TRBJ1-4; TRBD1 aligns across 7 bases. Losses at the gene ends were 1 base for V and 3 bases for J; bases not matched to a gene: 8. Germline CDR1 is LGHNA and CDR2 is YNFKEQ. This CDR3 is built from 17 residues. The CDR3 nucleotides are TGTGCCAGCAGCCAAGCACAACAGGGGTTGGCTAATGAAAAACTGTTTTTT. As protein: CASSQAQQGLANEKLFF.

The rearrangement joins TRBV6-5 to TRBJ1-5; possible D gene TRBD1, 5 bases. Germline V lookup: CDR1 MNHEY, CDR2 SVGAGI. This CDR3 is built from 14 residues. Trimming shortened V by 6 bases and J by 0 bases, and 9 bases separated the two germline ends. The CDR3 DNA follows: TGTGCCAGCAGCCGACAGTATAGCAATCAGCCCCAGCATTTT. It codes for CASSRQYSNQPQHF.

This clone was observed once. This chain joins TRBV9 and TRBJ2-3; 7 bases fit TRBD2. The CDR3 spans 15 residues. J gave up 2 bases and V 0 bases, and 3 bases lay outside the gene matches. Germline V gene lookup returns CDR1 SGDLS and CDR2 YYNGEE. CDR3 sequence (DNA): TGTGCCAGCAGCGTAGATGGGGGGGACACAGATACGCAGTATTTT. Protein product: CASSVDGGDTDTQYF.

The chain carries TRBV29-1 and TRBJ2-7; weak D call: TRBD2 (6 bases). CDR1 is SQVTM and CDR2 is ANQGSEA in the germline V gene. This CDR3 is 13 amino acids long. The V end lost 2 bases, the J end lost 4 bases, and 12 bases lay between the germline ends. The CDR3 reads CSVETGDLYEQYF. In DNA, the CDR3 is TGCAGCGTTGAAACGGGGGACCTTTACGAGCAGTACTTC.

V and J are TRBV7-9 and TRBJ1-6, with 10 bases aligning to TRBD1. The CDR3 totals 16 residues. Germline trimming cut 4 bases from V and 6 bases from J; bases unmatched to any gene: 6. CDR1 is SEHNR, CDR2 FQNEAQ, per germline (reference sequence). CDR3 loop: CASSSAGQGGNSPLHF. The CDR3 coding sequence is TGTGCCAGCAGCTCCGCCGGACAGGGGGGTAATTCACCCCTCCACTTT.

The V gene is TRBV30, the J gene TRBJ1-1; unclear D gene. The CDR3 is 13 residues long. Germline values: CDR1 GTSNPN, CDR2 SVGIG (reference sequence). The V gene lost 2 bases and the J gene lost 0 bases, with 7 bases spanning the gap. Here the CDR3 reads CAWSTNLNTEAFF. The CDR3 DNA sequence: TGTGCCTGGAGTACGAACTTGAACACTGAAGCTTTCTTT. The entire variable domain, with the rest obtained from reference TRBV30 and TRBJ1-1, is as follows: SQTIHQWPATLVQPVGSPLSLECTVEGTSNPNLYWYRQAAGRGLQLLFYSVGIGQISSEVPQNLSASRPQDRQFILSSKKLLLSDSGFYLCAWSTNLNTEAFFGQGTRLTVV.

This chain connects TRBV7-9 to TRBJ2-7; tentative D call: TRBD1 (6 bases). Germline CDR1 and CDR2: SEHNR and FQNEAQ (reference sequence). The CDR3 is 15 residues long. V was pared by 5 bases and J by 4 bases, with 18 bases between. The CDR3 coding sequence is TGTGCCAGCAGCGATTGGGGGCAAAGGACTTACGAGCAGTACTTC. This codes for CASSDWGQRTYEQYF.

This clone appeared once. The chain joins TRBV11-2 to TRBJ1-1; possible D gene TRBD1, 5 bases. V lost 5 bases and J 5 bases, leaving 9 bases between the germline ends. The CDR3 is 12 residues long. Germline CDR1 reads SGHAT; CDR2 reads FQNNGV. CDR3 sequence (DNA): TGTGCCAGCAGCCTCACAGGTACTGAAGCTTTCTTT. This codes for CASSLTGTEAFF.

As DNA, the CDR3 is TGTGCCAGTACCTGGACAGGGGCCTACAATGAGCAGTTCTTC. Translating it yields CASTWTGAYNEQFF. The V gene is TRBV19, the J gene TRBJ2-1, with 9 positions matching TRBD1. The CDR3 spans 14 residues. With V trimmed by 7 bases and J by 2 bases, 3 bases remained unmatched. The germline gives CDR1 LNHDA, CDR2 SQIVND (reference sequence).

The chain employs TRBV5-1 and TRBJ2-1; D remains ambiguous. V lost 5 bases, J lost 4 bases, and 7 bases lay in between. The CDR3 is 12 amino acids. Germline-derived CDR1 and CDR2 are SGHRS and YFSETQ. The CDR3 reads CASRRAYNEQFF. The CDR3 nucleotides read TGCGCCAGCAGGAGAGCTTACAATGAGCAGTTCTTC.